Listed below are T cell receptor beta chains from one sample, sequenced in a study of cytomegalovirus exposure and HLA in healthy donors. Data came from immunoSEQ multiplex PCR; TCRdb stores just in-frame clones and leaves some out. The data show approximately 110,000 clones, 74% seen once. The sample comprised PBMCs. These receptors were taken from a woman aged 50 to 65 in good health and CMV-seropositive. The CDR3 runs from the conserved cysteine through the conserved F or W. The D gene is left open where the match is weak.

v_call,d_call,cdr3_aa
TRBV5-1,-,CASSFGADSSFLYF
TRBV29-1,-,CSVGSRGNEQFF
TRBV11-2,TRBD1,CASSAGTGDYEQYF
TRBV11-2,-,CASSSTPTYGYTF
TRBV19,-,CASRNTGARGYTF
TRBV7-2,-,CASSPDSYYGYTF
TRBV27,TRBD2,CASSLSAGGTYEQYF
TRBV29-1,-,CSVQGLNSGNTIYF
TRBV5-4,TRBD1,CASSLDRGSEKLFF
TRBV11-2,TRBD1,CASSLAGTDNNSPLHF
TRBV7-2,TRBD2,CASSPRLAGPQGELFF
TRBV10-3,TRBD1,CAARDSFGNTIYF
TRBV5-1,-,CASSTQGGGYNEQFF
TRBV19,TRBD1,CASSTTGAWGQPQHF
TRBV18,-,CASSPSRETEAFF
TRBV5-1,TRBD1,CASSSRGDTEAFF
TRBV18,-,CASSLFTGSESPLHF
TRBV7-2,TRBD2,CASSLELAGATGEQYF
TRBV10-1,-,CASSESGAGATSYNEQFF
TRBV19,TRBD1,CASTSQGAGRDTGELFF
TRBV7-9,-,CASSLHGGYEQYF
TRBV4-1,-,CASSKRLFNSPLHF
TRBV12-5,-,CASGLVSGEQYF
TRBV2,-,CASSKTGGNQPQHF
TRBV11-2,-,CASSSIDSYNSPLHF
TRBV13,-,CASSSAGGDGGNYGYTF